This is a list of T cell receptor beta chains from one sample in a study of T cell responses to AZD1222 COVID-19 vaccine. TCRdb's copy holds only in-frame clones and misses some; the assay was immunoSEQ multiplex PCR. The profile covers 130,000 or so clones, with around 84% appearing a single time and less than 15% taken by the ten largest. This specimen was peripheral blood, taken on day 0 of AZD1222 vaccination. The receptors stem from an adult in good health. Each CDR3 is given with its conserved first and last residue. Fields, in order: D gene, J gene, clone size, V gene, CDR3 DNA, CDR3 protein. A D gene is named only where the DNA matches it firmly. A row's size may be missing; if present it is once, few, many or a size class.

>.|TRBJ1-1|.|TRBV24-1
TGTGCCACCAGTGGGGACGGGATGAACACTGAAGCTTTCTTT
CATSGDGMNTEAFF
>.|TRBJ1-1|.|TRBV5-4
TGTGCCAGCAGCTCGGGGGCCGGCCTGAACACTGAAGCTTTCTTT
CASSSGAGLNTEAFF
>.|TRBJ2-2|few|TRBV7-6
TGTGCCAGCAGCTTAGTCACCGGGGAGCTGTTTTTT
CASSLVTGELFF
>.|TRBJ1-1|few|TRBV6-5
TGTGCCAGCAGTTACTCCGTGAACACTGAAGCTTTCTTT
CASSYSVNTEAFF
>TRBD2|TRBJ2-3|.|TRBV27
TGTGCCAGCAGTTTGTCCCTAGCGGGGGGTGGGGATACGCAGTATTTT
CASSLSLAGGGDTQYF
>TRBD2|TRBJ2-1|.|TRBV11-1
TGTGCCAGCAGCTTAGTGGTACTAGCGGGGGGATTCCAGTTCTTC
CASSLVVLAGGFQFF
>.|TRBJ2-1|.|TRBV11-2
TGTGCCAGCAGCTTAGCGGGGGGCCTCTCCTACAATGAGCAGTTCTTC
CASSLAGGLSYNEQFF
>.|TRBJ1-6|.|TRBV27
TGTGCCAGCAGTTTATCCAACGCAGCGAATTCACCCCTCCACTTT
CASSLSNAANSPLHF
>.|TRBJ1-1|few|TRBV5-6
TGTGCCAGCAGCAGGGGTTTCACTGAAGCTTTCTTT
CASSRGFTEAFF
>.|TRBJ1-2|.|TRBV27
TGTGCCAGCAGTTTACAGGGCTCATCCTATGGCTACACCTTC
CASSLQGSSYGYTF
>.|TRBJ2-3|.|TRBV11-2
TGTGCCAGCAGCATAGTAGGAGCCACAGATACGCAGTATTTT
CASSIVGATDTQYF
>.|TRBJ2-5|.|TRBV7-9
TGTGCCAGCAGCTCCGACAGCCAAGAGACCCAGTACTTC
CASSSDSQETQYF
>TRBD1|TRBJ2-3|.|TRBV25-1
TGTGCCAGCACCCCGGACAGGGTCAGCACAGATACGCAGTATTTT
CASTPDRVSTDTQYF
>TRBD1|TRBJ1-6|.|TRBV7-2
TGTGCCAGCAGCGAGTACAGGGGTTCACCCCTCCACTTT
CASSEYRGSPLHF
>.|TRBJ1-1|.|TRBV6-5
TGTGCCAGCAGTTACTATCCTGACAGCACTGAAGCTTTCTTT
CASSYYPDSTEAFF
>TRBD2|TRBJ2-5|once|TRBV5-4
TGTGCCAGCAGCTTAAACCGGGGGGATGGGGAGACCCAGTACTTC
CASSLNRGDGETQYF